A few counts support the clone carrying this T cell receptor (beta chain). Antigen unknown. These data are taken from a study of metastatic and nonmetastatic thyroid tumors. Study in general: Patients with malignant and benign thyroid disease provided blood and tumor or nodule tissue, whose repertoires were compared.

No treatment had been given to any patient before thyroid surgery. Authors' analysis steps: The study built a papillary thyroid cancer distant-metastasis classifier from CDR3 differences across clinicopathological groups. MiXCR re-clonotyped the PCR reads for TCRdb. The V and J calls come from TCRdb's annotation, not from the publication. Of roughly 15,000 clones listed, roughly 32% are singletons. CDR3 length equals 14 residues. Trimming took off 5 bases at V and 5 bases at J, with 12 bases between the two ends. General study results and limits: Malignant tumors reportedly showed significantly higher TCR beta diversity than benign nodules in both blood and tumor.

Sequencing was carried out using tumor tissue. This TCR came from a female donor with papillary thyroid cancer or a benign thyroid nodule (not recorded which). Some clones in this sample may be carry-over from other donors' samples. V is TRBV12-3 or TRBV12-4 and J is TRBJ2-2, with D tentatively TRBD2 (5 bases). CDR3 sequence: CASSRGPGTGELFF. The CDR3 nucleotides read TGTGCCAGCAGTCGGGGTCCTGGAACCGGGGAGCTGTTTTTT.